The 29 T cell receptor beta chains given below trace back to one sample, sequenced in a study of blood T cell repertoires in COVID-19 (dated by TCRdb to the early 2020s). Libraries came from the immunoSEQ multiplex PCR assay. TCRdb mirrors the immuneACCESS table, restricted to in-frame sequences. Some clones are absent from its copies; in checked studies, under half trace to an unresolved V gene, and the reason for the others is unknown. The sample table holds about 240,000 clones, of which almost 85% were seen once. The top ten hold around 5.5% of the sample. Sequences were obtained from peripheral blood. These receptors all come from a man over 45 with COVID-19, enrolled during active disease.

The CDR3 loop reads CASSSRTGRGSDQPQHF. In nucleotides, the CDR3 is TGTGCCAGCTCATCACGGACAGGGAGGGGGTCTGATCAGCCCCAGCATTTT. V usage is TRBV18 and J usage is TRBJ1-5; 8 bases match TRBD1. After removal of 5 bases from V and 5 bases from J, the junction contained 14 bases not matched to a gene. The germline V gene has CDR1 KGHSH and CDR2 LQKENI. The CDR3 has 17 amino acids.

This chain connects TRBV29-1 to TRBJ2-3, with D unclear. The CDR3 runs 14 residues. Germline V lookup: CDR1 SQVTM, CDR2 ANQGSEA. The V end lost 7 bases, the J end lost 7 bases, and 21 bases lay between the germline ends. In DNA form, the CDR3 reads TGCAGCGCCACGTCGGGTGTCTTACTGAATACGCAGTATTTT. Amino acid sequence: CSATSGVLLNTQYF.

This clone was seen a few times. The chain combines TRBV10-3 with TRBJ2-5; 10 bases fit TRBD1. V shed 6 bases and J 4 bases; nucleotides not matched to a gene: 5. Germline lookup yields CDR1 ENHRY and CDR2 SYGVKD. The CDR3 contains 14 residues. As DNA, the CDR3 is TGTGCCATCAGGCCGGGACAGGGGATAGAGACCCAGTACTTC. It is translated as CAIRPGQGIETQYF.

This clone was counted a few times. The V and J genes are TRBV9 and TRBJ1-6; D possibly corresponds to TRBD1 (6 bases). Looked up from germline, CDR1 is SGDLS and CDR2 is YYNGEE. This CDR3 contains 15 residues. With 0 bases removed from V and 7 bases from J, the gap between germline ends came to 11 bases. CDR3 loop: CASSVGWTANSPLHF. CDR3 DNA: TGTGCCAGCAGCGTAGGTTGGACAGCGAATTCACCCCTCCACTTT.

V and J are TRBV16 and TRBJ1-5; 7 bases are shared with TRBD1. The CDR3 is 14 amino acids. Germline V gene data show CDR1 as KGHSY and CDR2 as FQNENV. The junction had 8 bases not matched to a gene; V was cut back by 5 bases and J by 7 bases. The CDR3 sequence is CASSYSGGWQPQHF. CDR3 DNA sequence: TGTGCCAGCAGCTACTCAGGGGGTTGGCAGCCCCAGCATTTT.

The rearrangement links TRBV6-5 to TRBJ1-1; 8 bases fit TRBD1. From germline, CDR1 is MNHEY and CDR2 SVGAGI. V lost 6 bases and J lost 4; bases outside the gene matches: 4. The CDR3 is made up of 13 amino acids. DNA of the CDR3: TGTGCCAGCAGAGCGACAGGGGTCACTGAAGCTTTCTTT. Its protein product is CASRATGVTEAFF.

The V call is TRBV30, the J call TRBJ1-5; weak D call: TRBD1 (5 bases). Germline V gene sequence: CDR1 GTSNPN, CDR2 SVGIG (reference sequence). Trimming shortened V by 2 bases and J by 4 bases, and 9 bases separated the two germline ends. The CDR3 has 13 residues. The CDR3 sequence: CAWSTGANQPQHF. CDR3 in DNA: TGTGCCTGGAGTACTGGGGCAAATCAGCCCCAGCATTTT.

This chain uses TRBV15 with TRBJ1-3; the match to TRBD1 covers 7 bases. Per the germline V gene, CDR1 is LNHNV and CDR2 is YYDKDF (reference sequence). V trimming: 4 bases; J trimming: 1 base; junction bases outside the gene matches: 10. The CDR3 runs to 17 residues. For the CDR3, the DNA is TGTGCCACCAGCACTAGGCCGGGACAGTTATCTGGAAACACCATATATTTT. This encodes CATSTRPGQLSGNTIYF. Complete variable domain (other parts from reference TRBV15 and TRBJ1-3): DAMVIQNPRYQVTQFGKPVTLSCSQTLNHNVMYWYQQKSSQAPKLLFHYYDKDFNNEADTPDNFQSRRPNTSFCFLDIRSPGLGDTAMYLCATSTRPGQLSGNTIYFGEGSWLTVV.

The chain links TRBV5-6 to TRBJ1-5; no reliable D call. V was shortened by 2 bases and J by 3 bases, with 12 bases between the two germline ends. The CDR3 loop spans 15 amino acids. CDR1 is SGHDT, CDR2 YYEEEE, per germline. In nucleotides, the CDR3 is TGTGCCAGCAGCTTTCGAGGGCCAATCAATCAGCCCCAGCATTTT. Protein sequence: CASSFRGPINQPQHF. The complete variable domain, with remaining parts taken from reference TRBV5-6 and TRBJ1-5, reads DAGVTQSPTHLIKTRGQQVTLRCSPKSGHDTVSWYQQALGQGPQFIFQYYEEEERQRGNFPDRFSGHQFPNYSSELNVNALLLGDSALYLCASSFRGPINQPQHFGDGTRLSIL.

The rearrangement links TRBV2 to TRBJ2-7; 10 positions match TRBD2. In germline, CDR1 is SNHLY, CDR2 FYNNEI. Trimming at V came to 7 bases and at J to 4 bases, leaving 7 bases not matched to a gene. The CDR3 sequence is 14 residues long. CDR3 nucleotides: TGTGCCAGCACCCTAGCGGGGGCATTTTACGAGCAGTACTTC. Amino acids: CASTLAGAFYEQYF.

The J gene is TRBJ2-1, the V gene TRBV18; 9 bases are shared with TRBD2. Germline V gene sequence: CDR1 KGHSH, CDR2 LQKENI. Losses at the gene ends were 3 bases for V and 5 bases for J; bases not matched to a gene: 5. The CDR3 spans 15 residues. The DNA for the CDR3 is TGTGCCAGCTCACCTCTAGCGGGGATTAACAATGAGCAGTTCTTC. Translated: CASSPLAGINNEQFF.

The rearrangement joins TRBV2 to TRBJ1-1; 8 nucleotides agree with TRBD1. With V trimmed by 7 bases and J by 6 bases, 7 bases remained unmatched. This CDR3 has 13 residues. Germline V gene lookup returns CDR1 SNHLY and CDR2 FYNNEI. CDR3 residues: CASKDREFSEAFF. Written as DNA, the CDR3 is TGTGCCAGCAAGGACAGGGAATTTTCTGAAGCTTTCTTT.

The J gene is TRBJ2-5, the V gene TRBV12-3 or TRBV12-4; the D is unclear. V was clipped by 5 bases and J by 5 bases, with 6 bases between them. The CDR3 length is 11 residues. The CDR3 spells CASSPMETQYF. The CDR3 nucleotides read TGTGCCAGCAGTCCTATGGAGACCCAGTACTTC.

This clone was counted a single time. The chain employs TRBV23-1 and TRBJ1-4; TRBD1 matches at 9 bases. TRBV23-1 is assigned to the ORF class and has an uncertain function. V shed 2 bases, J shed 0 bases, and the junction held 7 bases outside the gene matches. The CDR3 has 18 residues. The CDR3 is CASSQARTGDTTNEKLFF. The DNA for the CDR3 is TGCGCCAGCAGTCAAGCCAGGACAGGGGACACAACTAATGAAAAACTGTTTTTT.

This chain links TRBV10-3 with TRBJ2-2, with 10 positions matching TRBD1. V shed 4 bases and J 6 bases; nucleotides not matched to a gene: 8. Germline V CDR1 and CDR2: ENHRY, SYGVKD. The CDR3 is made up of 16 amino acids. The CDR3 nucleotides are TGTGCCATCAGTGGGACCGGGACAGGGGAGGCCGGGGAGCTGTTTTTT. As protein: CAISGTGTGEAGELFF.

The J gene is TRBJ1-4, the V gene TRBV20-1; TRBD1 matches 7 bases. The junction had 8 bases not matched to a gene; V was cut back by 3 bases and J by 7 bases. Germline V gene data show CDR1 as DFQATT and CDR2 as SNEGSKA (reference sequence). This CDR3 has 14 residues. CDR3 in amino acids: CSASFDRVSEKLFF. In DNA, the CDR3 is TGCAGTGCTAGTTTCGACAGGGTTTCTGAAAAACTGTTTTTT.

The CDR3 coding sequence is TGTGCCAGCAGTTATGACAGGGGCTCCTACAATGAGCAGTTCTTC. This encodes CASSYDRGSYNEQFF. The chain has TRBV5-4 and TRBJ2-1; 8 bases are shared with TRBD1. CDR1 and CDR2 (germline): SGHNT, YYREEE (reference sequence). This CDR3 region has 15 residues. The V gene end was trimmed by 5 bases and the J gene end by 0 bases; junction bases not matched to a gene: 4. The full variable domain, with the rest looked up from reference TRBV5-4 and TRBJ2-1, is ETGVTQSPTHLIKTRGQQVTLRCSSQSGHNTVSWYQQALGQGPQFIFQYYREEENGRGNFPPRFSGLQFPNYSSELNVNALELDDSALYLCASSYDRGSYNEQFFGPGTRLTVL.

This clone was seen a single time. The CDR3 sequence: CAWSLTGTGGETQYF. The CDR3 coding sequence is TGTGCCTGGAGTCTTACAGGTACCGGGGGAGAGACCCAGTACTTC. The chain couples TRBV30 to TRBJ2-5, with TRBD2 as a possible D gene (6 bases). V was pared by 2 bases and J by 4 bases, with 17 bases between. The length of the CDR3 is 15 residues. Germline V lookup: CDR1 GTSNPN, CDR2 SVGIG (reference sequence).

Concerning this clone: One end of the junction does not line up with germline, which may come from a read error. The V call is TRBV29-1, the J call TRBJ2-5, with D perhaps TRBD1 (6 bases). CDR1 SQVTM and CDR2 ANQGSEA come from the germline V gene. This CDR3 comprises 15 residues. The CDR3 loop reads CSVEDYTLRGEAQYF. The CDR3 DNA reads TGCAGCGTTGAAGATTACACTCTCAGGGGAGAGGCCCAGTACTTC.

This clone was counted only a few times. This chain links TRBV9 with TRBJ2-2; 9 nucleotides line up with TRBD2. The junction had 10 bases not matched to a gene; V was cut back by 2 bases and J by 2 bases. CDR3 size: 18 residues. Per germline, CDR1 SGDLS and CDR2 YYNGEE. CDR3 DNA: TGTGCCAGCAGCGTTACAGTTAGCGGGGGCCCTAACACCGGGGAGCTGTTTTTT. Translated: CASSVTVSGGPNTGELFF.

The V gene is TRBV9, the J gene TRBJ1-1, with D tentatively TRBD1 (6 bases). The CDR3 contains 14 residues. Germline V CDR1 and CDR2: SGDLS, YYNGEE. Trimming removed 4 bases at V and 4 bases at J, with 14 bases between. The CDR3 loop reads CASSSQGLGTEAFF. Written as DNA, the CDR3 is TGTGCCAGCAGCTCTCAGGGGCTGGGCACTGAAGCTTTCTTT.

The CDR3 DNA reads as TGTGCCAGCAGTCAGCTTAGGGACAGCGGCCCTAACACTGAAGCTTTCTTT. This sequence encodes CASSQLRDSGPNTEAFF. The V and J genes are TRBV28 and TRBJ1-1, with 7 bases matching TRBD1. The V and J ends lost 5 bases and 2 bases, in that order; junction bases with no gene match: 14. The CDR3 sequence is 17 residues long. Germline V gene sequence: CDR1 MDHEN, CDR2 SYDVKM.

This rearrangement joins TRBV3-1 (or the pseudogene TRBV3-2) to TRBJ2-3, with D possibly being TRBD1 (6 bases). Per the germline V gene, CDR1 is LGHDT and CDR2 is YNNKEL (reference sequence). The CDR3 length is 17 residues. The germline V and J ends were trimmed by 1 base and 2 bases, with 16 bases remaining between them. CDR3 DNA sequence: TGTGCCAGCAGCCAAGCGGGCATGGGGGCTTTCACAGATACGCAGTATTTT. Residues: CASSQAGMGAFTDTQYF.

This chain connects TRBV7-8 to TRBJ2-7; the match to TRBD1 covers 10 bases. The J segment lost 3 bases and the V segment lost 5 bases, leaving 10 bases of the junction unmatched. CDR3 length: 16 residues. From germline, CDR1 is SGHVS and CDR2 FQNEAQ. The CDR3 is CASSPSEGQGFYEQYF. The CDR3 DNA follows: TGTGCCAGCAGCCCAAGTGAGGGACAGGGGTTCTACGAGCAGTACTTC.

CDR3 sequence (DNA): TGTGCCAGCAGCTTAAATTCAGGGGGTATCGGGGAGCTGTTTTTT. Translation gives CASSLNSGGIGELFF. V gene TRBV7-3 combines with J gene TRBJ2-2; TRBD1 matches at 7 bases. This CDR3 comprises 15 residues. The J segment lost 7 bases and the V segment lost 1 base, leaving 6 bases of the junction unmatched. The germline V gene has CDR1 SGHTA and CDR2 FQGTGA.

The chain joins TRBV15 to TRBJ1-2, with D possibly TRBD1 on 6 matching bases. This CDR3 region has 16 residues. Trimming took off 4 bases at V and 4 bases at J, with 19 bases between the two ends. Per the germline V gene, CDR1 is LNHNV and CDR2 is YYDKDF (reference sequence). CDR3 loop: CATSTPTRQDGYGYTF. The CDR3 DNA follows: TGTGCCACCAGCACACCCACCAGACAGGACGGCTATGGCTACACCTTC.

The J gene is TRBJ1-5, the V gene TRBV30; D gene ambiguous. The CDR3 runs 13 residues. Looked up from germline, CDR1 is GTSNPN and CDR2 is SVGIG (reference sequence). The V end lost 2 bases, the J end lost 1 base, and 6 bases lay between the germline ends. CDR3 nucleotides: TGTGCCTGGAGTTCCAGAAGCAATCAGCCCCAGCATTTT. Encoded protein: CAWSSRSNQPQHF.

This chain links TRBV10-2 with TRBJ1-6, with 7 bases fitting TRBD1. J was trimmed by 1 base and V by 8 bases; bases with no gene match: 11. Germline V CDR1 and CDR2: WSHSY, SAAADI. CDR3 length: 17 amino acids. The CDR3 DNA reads TGCGCCAGCGGGCTGGACAGGTTCGGGTCCTATAATTCACCCCTCCACTTT. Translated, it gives CASGLDRFGSYNSPLHF.

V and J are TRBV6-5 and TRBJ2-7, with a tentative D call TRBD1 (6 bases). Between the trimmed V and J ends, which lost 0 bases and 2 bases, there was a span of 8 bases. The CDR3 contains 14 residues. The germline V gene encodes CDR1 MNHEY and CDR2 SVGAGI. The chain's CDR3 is CASSYSWGPYEQYF. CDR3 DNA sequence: TGTGCCAGCAGTTACTCGTGGGGGCCCTACGAGCAGTACTTC.